This is a list of T cell receptor beta chains from one sample in a study of human T cells and chemical hapten exposure. TCRdb reprocessed the RACE reads via MiXCR and lists one record per CDR3 protein. The sample shows 110,000 or so distinct CDR3 sequences, roughly a third of them seen only once. The source material was whole blood, sampled in connection with sensitization to the hapten diphenylcyclopropenone (DPC). These TCRs come from a man aged 40-49 years with alopecia areata. Some clones in this sample may be carry-over from other donors' samples. Both conserved end residues are part of each CDR3.

V gene,CDR3 protein
TRBV27,CASSLSPTTSYEQYF
TRBV29-1,CSVRVGPGTQYF
TRBV7-2,CASSSSRGRTDTQYF
TRBV7-2,CASSLDPRGLYNEQFF
TRBV6-2/TRBV6-3,CASRGGANVLTF
TRBV20-1,CSAREDLDRPTGNTIYF
TRBV12-3/TRBV12-4,CASSFQLAEQFF
TRBV7-2,CASSELARTGELFF
TRBV20-1,CSAKYNRGRGELFF
TRBV9,CASSVVAGSDTQYF
TRBV24-1,CATSSGITHAGANVLTF
TRBV9,CASSRLAGGEQFF
TRBV28,CASSSSATYEQYF
TRBV10-3,CAISRGAQTTDTQYF
TRBV13,CASSNWGLAGGSSYNEQFF
TRBV12-3/TRBV12-4,CASSLASLRTGELFF
TRBV12-3/TRBV12-4,CASSWGQANYGYTF
TRBV3-1,CASSQDWRLAGGLTREQYF
TRBV15,CATSRVTAGLDFF
TRBV7-2,CASTLGSGRGADTQYF
TRBV29-1,CSVAGRETYNEQFF
TRBV3-1,CASGQGNQPQHF
TRBV29-1,CMGQGNTEAFF
TRBV6-2/TRBV6-3,CASSYIPAGRAFF
TRBV7-2,CASSSVGGPYEQYF
TRBV4-3,CASSQQTSGRNPYTDTQYF
TRBV19,CASSSQGTNQFF
TRBV5-4,CASSLAGKNTEAFF
TRBV20-1,CSTRDSKSSYNEQFF
TRBV20-1,CSATGQGGEKLFF
TRBV11-3,CASSLSGDPYNEQFF
TRBV27,CASSYRVPGWYEQFF
TRBV12-3/TRBV12-4,CASRDSPPDTQYF
TRBV30,CAWDRANEQFF
TRBV12-3/TRBV12-4,CASSLAKTSGSGETQYF
TRBV6-5,CASSYNIDSNQPQHF
TRBV6-1,CASSPLAGFNYEQYF
TRBV12-3/TRBV12-4,CASSFVPNYGYTF
TRBV7-6,CASSLARTISYNEQFF
TRBV6-5,CASSYTDTINEKLFF
TRBV7-9,CASSLTLF
TRBV15,CATKDGNSPLHF
TRBV5-1,CASSYGAYQETQYF
TRBV29-1,CSSEGTYGYTF
TRBV2,CASSPRYSNQPQHF
TRBV7-9,CASSFQDSGNTIYF
TRBV6-5,CASSSQIRLGYNSPLHF
TRBV12-3/TRBV12-4,CASSLLNEQFF
TRBV6-5,CASQGHEEDTQYF
TRBV12-5,CASGTGTPTNEQFF
TRBV20-1,CSASVPDTQYF
TRBV10-3,CAISELAGGRTDTQYF
TRBV6-5,CASSYTGENYEQYF
TRBV29-1,CSVGGAATEAFF
TRBV7-7,CASSLGTSGSDSDTQYF
TRBV5-5,CASSLLAGVDKNIQYF
TRBV29-1,CSVSLSALSGANVLTF
TRBV2,CASSDSGPLGTDTQYF